These T cell receptor beta chains were read from a single sample in a study of T-cell memory formation after mild COVID-19. Each CDR3 protein gets one entry after TCRdb re-called the 5' RACE reads with MiXCR. The sample has roughly 80,000 distinct CDR3 sequences; 20% to 25% are singletons. Source material: PBMCs or a T cell subset sorted from them (not recorded which). These receptors were taken from a man younger than 30 who had mild COVID-19 (a few samples of this study predate the infection). Cell type and time point are not known. Both conserved end residues are part of each CDR3. A D gene is named only where the DNA matches it firmly. Not all rows give a size; the values are once, few, many and, for expanded clones, a class.

D | J | V | size | CDR3 | DNA
NA | TRBJ2-3 | TRBV6-5 | NA | CASSLLDGTDTQYF | TGTGCCAGCAGTCTGCTAGACGGCACAGATACGCAGTATTTT
NA | TRBJ2-4 | TRBV4-1 | many | CASSQDFLDIQYF | TGCGCCAGCAGCCAAGATTTCCTTGACATTCAGTACTTC
TRBD2 | TRBJ2-5 | TRBV6-2/TRBV6-3 | few | CASSSGTSGRPYQETQYF | TGTGCCAGCAGCTCCGGGACTAGCGGAAGACCGTACCAAGAGACCCAGTACTTC
TRBD1 | TRBJ1-1 | TRBV10-2 | few | CASSEPAGTGAFMRTEAFF | TGCGCCAGCAGTGAGCCAGCCGGGACAGGGGCTTTCATGAGGACTGAAGCTTTCTTT
NA | TRBJ2-7 | TRBV5-6 | many | CASSPGTPGLYEQYF | TGTGCCAGCAGCCCCGGGACACCGGGACTATACGAGCAGTACTTC
NA | TRBJ1-1 | TRBV4-1 | NA | CASSQGRLGKNTEAFF | TGCGCCAGCAGCCAAGGGCGGTTAGGGAAGAACACTGAAGCTTTCTTT
NA | TRBJ1-1 | TRBV7-2 | NA | CASSLVGDVNGAFF | TGTGCCAGCAGCTTAGTTGGGGATGTTAATGGGGCTTTCTTT
NA | TRBJ2-7 | TRBV5-1 | few | CASSTERGHEQYF | TGCGCCAGCAGCACCGAACGGGGGCATGAGCAGTACTTC
NA | TRBJ1-2 | TRBV7-6 | NA | CASSHGGGYGYTF | TGTGCCAGCAGCCATGGGGGGGGCTATGGCTACACCTTC
TRBD2 | TRBJ2-5 | TRBV6-4 | NA | CASSVLAGERETQYF | TGTGCCAGCAGTGTACTAGCGGGGGAGCGAGAGACCCAGTACTTC